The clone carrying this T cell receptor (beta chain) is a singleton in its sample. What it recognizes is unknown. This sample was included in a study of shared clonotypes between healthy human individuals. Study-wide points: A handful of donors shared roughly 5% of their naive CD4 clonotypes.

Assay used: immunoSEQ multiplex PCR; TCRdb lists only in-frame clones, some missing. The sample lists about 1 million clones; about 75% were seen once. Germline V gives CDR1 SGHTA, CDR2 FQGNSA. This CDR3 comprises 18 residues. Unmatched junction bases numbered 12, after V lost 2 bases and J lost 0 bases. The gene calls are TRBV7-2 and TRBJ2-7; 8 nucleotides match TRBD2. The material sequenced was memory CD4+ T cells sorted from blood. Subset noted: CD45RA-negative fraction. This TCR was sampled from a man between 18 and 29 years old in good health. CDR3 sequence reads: CASSLSIAGSFYSYEQYF. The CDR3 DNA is TGTGCCAGCAGCTTATCTATAGCGGGAAGCTTTTACTCCTACGAGCAGTACTTC.